This is a list of T cell receptor beta chains from one sample in a study of yellow fever vaccine responses in identical twins. In TCRdb, the RT-PCR reads were re-called with MiXCR into one record per CDR3 protein. The profile shows 4,500 to 7,000 distinct CDR3 sequences, 65% to 70% of them singletons. The sample was T cells from blood (PBMCs), unsorted or a sorted subset (not recorded which), taken before or after yellow fever vaccination (not recorded which). Receptors originate from a woman between 18 and 29 years old who received the yellow fever vaccine. CDR3s include the opening cysteine and the closing phenylalanine or tryptophan. Fields, in order: V gene, clone size, J gene, D gene, CDR3 protein, CDR3 DNA. D genes are given only for firm matches. Some rows have no size entry. The others give once, few or many, or a class for an expanded clone.

TRBV29-1	.	TRBJ2-2	.	CSGKGAGTGELFF	TGCAGCGGCAAGGGCGCAGGAACCGGGGAGCTGTTTTTT
TRBV12-3/TRBV12-4	once	TRBJ2-2	TRBD2	CASSSRLAGAQVTGELFF	TGTGCCAGCAGTTCCCGACTAGCGGGAGCCCAAGTCACCGGGGAGCTGTTTTTT
TRBV28	.	TRBJ1-5	.	CARSQYRGGNQPQHF	TGTGCCAGGAGCCAATATCGAGGAGGCAATCAGCCCCAGCATTTT
TRBV2	few	TRBJ2-5	TRBD1	CASSGGQATQETQYF	TGTGCCAGCAGTGGGGGACAGGCTACGCAAGAGACCCAGTACTTC
TRBV27	.	TRBJ1-1	.	CASSSGLNTEAFF	TGTGCCAGCAGTTCCGGTTTAAACACTGAAGCTTTCTTT
TRBV29-1	.	TRBJ2-7	.	CSATDYPSSYEQYF	TGCAGCGCCACGGACTATCCGAGCTCCTACGAGCAGTACTTC
TRBV18	few	TRBJ2-1	.	CASSPDRKNNEQFF	TGTGCCAGCTCACCAGACAGGAAAAACAATGAGCAGTTCTTC
TRBV11-3	.	TRBJ2-7	.	CASSLSGVHEQYF	TGTGCCAGCAGCTTGTCAGGCGTCCACGAGCAGTACTTC
TRBV20-1	.	TRBJ2-1	.	CSARDQRPSSYNEQFF	TGCAGTGCTAGAGATCAGCGTCCGAGCTCCTACAATGAGCAGTTCTTC
TRBV13	.	TRBJ2-1	TRBD2	CASSPTSGDYNEQFF	TGTGCCAGCAGCCCAACTAGCGGGGACTACAATGAGCAGTTCTTC
TRBV15	.	TRBJ2-1	TRBD2	CATSVRLADNEQFF	TGTGCCACCAGCGTACGACTAGCGGACAATGAGCAGTTCTTC
TRBV20-1	.	TRBJ1-6	.	CSARDRGSYNSPLHF	TGCAGTGCTAGAGATCGGGGCTCTTATAATTCACCCCTCCACTTT
TRBV7-2	.	TRBJ2-1	TRBD2	CASSISGGFYNEQFF	TGTGCCAGCAGCATTAGCGGGGGGTTCTACAATGAGCAGTTCTTC
TRBV7-7	few	TRBJ2-1	TRBD1	CASSFGTGNEQFF	TGTGCTAGCAGCTTCGGGACAGGCAATGAGCAGTTCTTC
TRBV27	.	TRBJ1-2	TRBD1	CASSGNRDSYGYTF	TGTGCCAGCAGTGGAAACCGGGACAGCTATGGCTACACCTTC
TRBV23-1	.	TRBJ2-7	.	CASSHPLKETSSSYEQYF	TGCGCCAGCAGTCATCCCCTAAAGGAAACTTCAAGCTCCTACGAGCAGTACTTC
TRBV20-1	.	TRBJ2-7	.	CSARVDYEQYF	TGCAGTGCTAGAGTGGACTACGAGCAGTACTTC
TRBV20-1	.	TRBJ2-7	.	CSARGGVSYEQYF	TGCAGTGCTAGGGGCGGGGTTTCCTACGAGCAGTACTTC
TRBV23-1	.	TRBJ1-6	TRBD1	CASSGPGQVGSPLHF	TGCGCCAGCAGTGGACCGGGACAGGTTGGATCACCCCTCCACTTT
TRBV12-3/TRBV12-4	.	TRBJ2-6	.	CASTLGAGANVLTF	TGTGCCAGCACCCTCGGGGCAGGGGCCAACGTCCTGACTTTC
TRBV25-1	.	TRBJ2-7	.	CASSDPGAQSYEQYF	TGTGCCAGCAGTGATCCTGGGGCTCAAAGCTACGAGCAGTACTTC
TRBV11-3	few	TRBJ2-7	TRBD2	CASSQIAGPTYEQYF	TGTGCCAGCAGTCAAATAGCGGGCCCTACCTACGAGCAGTACTTC